This T cell receptor (beta chain) came from a study of blood T cell repertoires in COVID-19. Profiling relied on immunoSEQ multiplex PCR, and the TCRdb table lists in-frame clones only, not all of them. The data show 60,000 to 80,000 clones, with roughly 88% seen just once and about 5% held by the top ten. The CDR3 has 14 residues. Unmatched junction bases numbered 4, after V lost 4 bases and J lost 7 bases. From germline, CDR1 is SEHNR and CDR2 FQNEAQ (reference sequence). The receptor comes from a human donor in a cohort sampled during active COVID-19. Sequenced: peripheral blood. The genes are TRBV7-9 and TRBJ1-6, with 7 bases that match TRBD1. CDR3 DNA sequence: TGTGCCAGCAGCTCGGACAGGCGAAATTCACCCCTCCACTTT. It translates to CASSSDRRNSPLHF.